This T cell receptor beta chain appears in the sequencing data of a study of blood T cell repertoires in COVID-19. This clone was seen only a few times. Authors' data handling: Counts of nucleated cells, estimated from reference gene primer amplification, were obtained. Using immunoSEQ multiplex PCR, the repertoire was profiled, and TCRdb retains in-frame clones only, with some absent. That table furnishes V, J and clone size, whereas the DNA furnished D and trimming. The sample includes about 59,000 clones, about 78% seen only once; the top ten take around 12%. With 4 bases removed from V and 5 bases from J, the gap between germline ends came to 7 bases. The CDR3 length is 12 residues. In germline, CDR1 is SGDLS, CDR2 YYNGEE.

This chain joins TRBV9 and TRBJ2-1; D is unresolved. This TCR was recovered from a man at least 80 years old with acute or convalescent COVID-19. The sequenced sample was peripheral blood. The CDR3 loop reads CASSFPDNEQFF. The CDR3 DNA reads TGTGCCAGCAGCTTCCCGGACAATGAGCAGTTCTTC.